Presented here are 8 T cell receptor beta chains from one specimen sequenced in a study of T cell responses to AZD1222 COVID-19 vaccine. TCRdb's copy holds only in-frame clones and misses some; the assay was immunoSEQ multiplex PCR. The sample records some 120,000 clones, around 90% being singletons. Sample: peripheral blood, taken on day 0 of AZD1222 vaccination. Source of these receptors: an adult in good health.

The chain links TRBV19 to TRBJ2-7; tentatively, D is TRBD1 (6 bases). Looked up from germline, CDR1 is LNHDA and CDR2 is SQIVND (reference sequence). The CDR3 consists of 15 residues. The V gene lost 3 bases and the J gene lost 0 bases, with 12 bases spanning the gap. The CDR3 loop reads CASSIRQASSYEQYF. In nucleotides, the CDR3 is TGTGCCAGTAGTATTAGACAGGCAAGCTCCTACGAGCAGTACTTC.

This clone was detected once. The CDR3 DNA reads as TGTGCCAGAAGCTTGAATCTCGGGGGGGAGCCCCAGCATTTT. Translated, it gives CARSLNLGGEPQHF. The gene calls are TRBV5-3 and TRBJ1-5, with D tentatively TRBD1 (5 bases). TRBV5-3 is placed among ORFs of uncertain function. The CDR3 runs to 14 residues. V lost 1 base, J lost 8 bases, and 13 bases lay in between.

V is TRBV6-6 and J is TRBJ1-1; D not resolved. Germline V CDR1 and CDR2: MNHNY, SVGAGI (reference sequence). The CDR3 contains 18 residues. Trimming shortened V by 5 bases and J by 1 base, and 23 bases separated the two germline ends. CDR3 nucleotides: TGTGCCAGCAGTCCGGACGCAGTTGTGGTGGTAGCGAACACTGAAGCTTTCTTT. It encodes CASSPDAVVVVANTEAFF.

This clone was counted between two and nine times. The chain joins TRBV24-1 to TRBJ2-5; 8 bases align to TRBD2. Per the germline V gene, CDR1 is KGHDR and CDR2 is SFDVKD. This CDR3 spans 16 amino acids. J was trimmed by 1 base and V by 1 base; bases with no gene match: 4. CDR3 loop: CATSDLASGSQETQYF. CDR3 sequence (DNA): TGTGCCACCAGTGATTTAGCTAGCGGGTCCCAAGAGACCCAGTACTTC.

This chain's CDR3 is CASSVAGRANYGYTF. The CDR3 region has the DNA TGTGCCAGCAGCGTAGCAGGAAGAGCTAACTATGGCTACACCTTC. The chain recombines TRBV9 with TRBJ1-2; D gene ambiguous. Germline CDR1 reads SGDLS; CDR2 reads YYNGEE. The CDR3 length is 15 residues. V was trimmed by 0 bases and J by 0 bases, leaving 9 bases between them.

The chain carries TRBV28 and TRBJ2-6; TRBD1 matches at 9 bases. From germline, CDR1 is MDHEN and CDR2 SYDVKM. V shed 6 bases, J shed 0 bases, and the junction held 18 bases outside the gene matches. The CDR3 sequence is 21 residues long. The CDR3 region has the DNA TGTGCCAGCAGGCCCAACAGGGGGCAATCAACCGCTGACTCTGGGGCCAACGTCCTGACTTTC. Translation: CASRPNRGQSTADSGANVLTF.

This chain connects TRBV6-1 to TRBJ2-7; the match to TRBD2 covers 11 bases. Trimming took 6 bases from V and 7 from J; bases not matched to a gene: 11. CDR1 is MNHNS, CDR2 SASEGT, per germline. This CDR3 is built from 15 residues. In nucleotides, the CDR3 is TGTGCCAGCAGCCTCCGGGGACTAGCGGTAGGGGAGCAGTACTTC. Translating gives CASSLRGLAVGEQYF.

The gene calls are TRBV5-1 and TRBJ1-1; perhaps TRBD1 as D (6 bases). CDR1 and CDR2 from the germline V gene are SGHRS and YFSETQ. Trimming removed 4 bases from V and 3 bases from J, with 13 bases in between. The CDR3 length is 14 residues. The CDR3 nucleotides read TGCGCCAGCAGCGGTTCCCGGACAGACACTGAAGCTTTCTTT. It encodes CASSGSRTDTEAFF.